Detailed here is one TCR beta chain. It was with random hexamers that roughly 0.45 to 1 ug RNA was reverse transcribed. TCRdb re-derived calls from the immunoSEQ multiplex PCR reads in MiXCR, one entry per CDR3 protein. This sample has about 240,000 distinct CDR3 sequences, with 95% to 97% found just once. The CDR3 is 11 amino acids. Germline V gene sequence: CDR1 SGHAT, CDR2 FQNNGV. V was cut by 7 bases and J by 4 bases, with 4 bases left in between. This entry belongs to a study of CD8 T cells in Susac syndrome. Study summary: Active disease was present in more than 5 of the sequenced Susac syndrome patients, and remission in fewer than ten.

Under recently defined diagnostic criteria, the patients with Susac syndrome qualified as having definite or probable disease. This clonotype originated in a human donor with Susac syndrome. Specimen: CD4+ T cells from PBMCs. This chain uses TRBV11-2 with TRBJ2-2; no definite D call. CDR3 coding DNA: TGTGCCAGCACCACCACCGGGGAGCTGTTTTTT. It translates to CASTTTGELFF. The whole variable domain, filled in from reference TRBV11-2 and TRBJ2-2, reads EAGVAQSPRYKIIEKRQSVAFWCNPISGHATLYWYQQILGQGPKLLIQFQNNGVVDDSQLPKDRFSAERLKGVDSTLKIQPAKLEDSAVYLCASTTTGELFFGEGSRLTVL.